These T cell receptor beta chains were read from a single sample in a study of spatial heterogeneity in lung cancer. TCRdb re-called the 5' RACE reads with MiXCR, one entry per CDR3 protein. The table has about 48,000 distinct CDR3 sequences, roughly 5% seen once. The sample consisted of PBMCs, taken at surgery. Every receptor here comes from a male donor with early-stage non-small cell lung cancer. Each CDR3 is given with its conserved first and last residue. The order of the fields is V gene, D gene, clone size, J gene, CDR3 DNA, CDR3 protein. The D gene is left open where the match is weak. Clone size is given for some rows only: seen once, a few or many times, or a class if the clone is expanded.

>TRBV7-9|NA|many|TRBJ2-7
TGTGCCAGCAGCTTAGTTTTGCAGCCTTACGAGCAGTACTTC
CASSLVLQPYEQYF
>TRBV5-1|NA|many|TRBJ2-1
TGCGCCAGCAGCTTGGGGCCCGGAAAAGAGCAGTTCTTC
CASSLGPGKEQFF
>TRBV12-3/TRBV12-4|NA|many|TRBJ1-6
TGTGCCAGCAGGGTGTGGCAGGGAGGTTCACCCCTCCACTTT
CASRVWQGGSPLHF
>TRBV19|NA|many|TRBJ1-1
TGTGCCAGTAGTCGGTCTACCCGGAACACTGAAGCTTTCTTT
CASSRSTRNTEAFF
>TRBV7-9|NA|many|TRBJ2-1
TGTGCCAGCAGCCCCTCCAGGGGCGTGAATGAGCAGTTCTTC
CASSPSRGVNEQFF
>TRBV12-3/TRBV12-4|TRBD2|many|TRBJ2-7
TGTGCCAGCAGCCCGCTAGCGGGAGCGAGATTGTACGAGCAGTACTTC
CASSPLAGARLYEQYF
>TRBV4-1|TRBD1|few|TRBJ2-7
TGCGCCAGCAGCCGGACAGGGGGGACCTACGAGCAGTACTTC
CASSRTGGTYEQYF
>TRBV5-1|NA|many|TRBJ1-1
TGCGCCAGCAGCTTACGAGGGGAGGCTGAAGCTTTCTTT
CASSLRGEAEAFF
>TRBV5-4|TRBD1|many|TRBJ2-1
TGTGCCAGCAGCGCTATGCTTCCGGGACAGGGGTACAATGAGCAGTTCTTC
CASSAMLPGQGYNEQFF
>TRBV20-1|NA|few|TRBJ2-3
TGCAGTGCTAGAGATACTGGGGATACGCAGTATTTT
CSARDTGDTQYF
>TRBV18|TRBD1|many|TRBJ1-1
TGTGCCAGCTCACCGCTTGGACAGGGGATGAACACTGAAGCTTTCTTT
CASSPLGQGMNTEAFF
>TRBV3-1|TRBD2|NA|TRBJ2-1
TGTGCCAGCAGCCACCCCCTCGGACTAGCGGGAGAAAATGAGCAGTTCTTC
CASSHPLGLAGENEQFF
>TRBV29-1|TRBD1|many|TRBJ1-4
TGCAGCGCCCGACAGGGAACTAATGAAAAACTGTTTTTT
CSARQGTNEKLFF
>TRBV24-1|NA|many|TRBJ1-5
TGTGCCACCAGTGAGCCCGGGAGGCATCAGCCCCAGCATTTT
CATSEPGRHQPQHF
>TRBV5-1|NA|NA|TRBJ1-2
TGCGCCAGCAGCGAGGGGGACCCCGGATACTATGGCTACACCTTC
CASSEGDPGYYGYTF
>TRBV12-3/TRBV12-4|NA|many|TRBJ2-7
TGTGCCAGCAGTTTAGAAACAGGGTTCTACGAGCAGTACTTC
CASSLETGFYEQYF
>TRBV7-2|NA|NA|TRBJ2-7
TGTGCCAGCAGCTTTGCACAGCCCTACGAGCAGTACTTC
CASSFAQPYEQYF
>TRBV20-1|TRBD2|many|TRBJ2-3
TGCAGTGCTAGGGGGACTAGCGGGAAATCAGATACGCAGTATTTT
CSARGTSGKSDTQYF
>TRBV4-1|NA|many|TRBJ2-1
TGCGCCAGCAGCCAGTGGGGACCGGACAATGAGCAGTTCTTC
CASSQWGPDNEQFF
>TRBV28|NA|many|TRBJ1-2
TGTGCCACCTACACACCCGGGTACGGGGGGAATGGCTACACCTTC
CATYTPGYGGNGYTF
>TRBV6-5|NA|NA|TRBJ1-2
TGTGCCAGCGGCATTAACTATGGCTACACCTTC
CASGINYGYTF
>TRBV11-3|TRBD2|many|TRBJ2-1
TGTGCCAGCAGCCTCCGCGCCGCGGGAGGTCCGTACAATGAGCAGTTCTTC
CASSLRAAGGPYNEQFF
>TRBV2|TRBD1|many|TRBJ2-5
TGTGCCAGCATCAAGGACAGGACCCAAGAGACCCAGTACTTC
CASIKDRTQETQYF
>TRBV20-1|TRBD2|many|TRBJ2-5
TGCAGTGCTAGAGTTCGTGGACTAGCTTTCGGGACCCAGTACTTC
CSARVRGLAFGTQYF
>TRBV4-2|NA|many|TRBJ2-3
TGTGCCAGCAGCCAAGATCGAGCCGGTGGTACGCAGTATTTT
CASSQDRAGGTQYF
>TRBV5-1|TRBD1|many|TRBJ2-7
TGCGCCAGCAGCCATTCCGGGACAGGGGGCTACGAGCAGTACTTC
CASSHSGTGGYEQYF
>TRBV12-3/TRBV12-4|TRBD1|many|TRBJ1-1
TGTGCCAGCAGTAGACCGACAGGGGGAGACACTGAAGCTTTCTTT
CASSRPTGGDTEAFF
>TRBV11-3|NA|many|TRBJ1-1
TGTGCCAGCAGCTTAGATGGGAGGAAAAACACTGAAGCTTTCTTT
CASSLDGRKNTEAFF
>TRBV20-1|NA|few|TRBJ2-1
TGCAGTGCTAGAGATAGACGGGAAATGTTCTTC
CSARDRREMFF
>TRBV10-3|TRBD2|many|TRBJ2-1
TGTGCCAGCGGACTAGCGGGAGCGGGTGAGCAGTTCTTC
CASGLAGAGEQFF
>TRBV7-8|NA|few|TRBJ2-5
TGTGCCAGCAGCTTAGGTTGGGGCAGCGAGACCCAGTACTTC
CASSLGWGSETQYF
>TRBV28|NA|many|TRBJ1-1
TGTGCCAGCAAAATAGATCCCACTGAAGCTTTCTTT
CASKIDPTEAFF
>TRBV15|TRBD1|many|TRBJ2-3
TGTGCCACCAGCGCCCGGACAGGGGGCACAGATACGCAGTATTTT
CATSARTGGTDTQYF
>TRBV27|NA|many|TRBJ1-5
TGTGCCAGCGCAAACACGGGCAATCAGCCCCAGCATTTT
CASANTGNQPQHF
>TRBV20-1|TRBD2|many|TRBJ2-7
TGCAGTGCTATCGCGGGAGGGCTCTCCTACGAGCAGTACTTC
CSAIAGGLSYEQYF
>TRBV29-1|NA|many|TRBJ2-3
TGCAGCGTTGATCCGTCCCCAGATACGCAGTATTTT
CSVDPSPDTQYF
>TRBV3-1|TRBD1|many|TRBJ2-3
TGTGCCAGCAGCCAGGGACAGGGTAGTACGCAGTATTTT
CASSQGQGSTQYF
>TRBV29-1|NA|few|TRBJ1-1
TGCAGCGTTCAGTGGATGGGGGCGGACACTGAAGCTTTCTTT
CSVQWMGADTEAFF
>TRBV10-3|NA|NA|TRBJ1-5
TGTGCCATCAGTGAAGCGGGGCATCAGCCCCAGCATTTT
CAISEAGHQPQHF
>TRBV6-1|NA|many|TRBJ2-7
TGTGCCAGCAGTGAGAGAGGTACCTACGAGCAGTACTTC
CASSERGTYEQYF
>TRBV29-1|NA|many|TRBJ2-7
TGCAGCGTTGATAACGGGCTCGAGCAGTACTTC
CSVDNGLEQYF
>TRBV20-1|NA|many|TRBJ2-7
TGCAGTAGACCCCCTGAAAAGCAGTACTTC
CSRPPEKQYF
>TRBV28|NA|many|TRBJ1-2
TGTGCCAGCAGTTTACGACTGTATGGCTACACCTTC
CASSLRLYGYTF
>TRBV3-1|TRBD2|many|TRBJ2-3
TGTGCCAGCAGCCCGCAGGGAGGGAGAGATACGCAGTATTTT
CASSPQGGRDTQYF
>TRBV12-3/TRBV12-4|NA|many|TRBJ1-5
TGTGCCAGCAGTTTAGGTCTGCGACAATTGGCCTTTAGTGGTCAGCCCCAGCATTTT
CASSLGLRQLAFSGQPQHF
>TRBV11-2|NA|many|TRBJ2-1
TGTGCCAGCAGCTACACATCCGGGACCTACAATGAGCAGTTCTTC
CASSYTSGTYNEQFF
>TRBV11-3|NA|NA|TRBJ2-7
TGTGCCAGCAGCTTAGATCACGGCTACGAGCAGTACTTC
CASSLDHGYEQYF
>TRBV5-8|TRBD2|many|TRBJ2-2
TGTGCCAGCAGCTTGGGACCGGGGCGCCTAGCGGGAGGGCCAGGCACCGGGGAGCTGTTTTTT
CASSLGPGRLAGGPGTGELFF
>TRBV7-2|NA|many|TRBJ2-7
TGTGCCAGCAGCTTTCAGGGGCGCAGCTCCTACGAGCAGTACTTC
CASSFQGRSSYEQYF
>TRBV9|NA|many|TRBJ2-7
TGTGCCAGCAGCGTAGGAAACGGCGGCGGGCAGTACTTC
CASSVGNGGGQYF
>TRBV9|TRBD1|many|TRBJ2-7
TGTGCCAGCAGCGTAGGAGGGACAGGGTCCCACGAGCAGTACTTC
CASSVGGTGSHEQYF
>TRBV20-1|NA|many|TRBJ2-1
TGCAGTGCTAGTTTCCCCGGCCCCGATGAGCAGTTCTTC
CSASFPGPDEQFF
>TRBV6-5|NA|many|TRBJ2-7
TGTGCCAGCAGGCGGGACGGAGGGGGCGAGCAGTACTTC
CASRRDGGGEQYF